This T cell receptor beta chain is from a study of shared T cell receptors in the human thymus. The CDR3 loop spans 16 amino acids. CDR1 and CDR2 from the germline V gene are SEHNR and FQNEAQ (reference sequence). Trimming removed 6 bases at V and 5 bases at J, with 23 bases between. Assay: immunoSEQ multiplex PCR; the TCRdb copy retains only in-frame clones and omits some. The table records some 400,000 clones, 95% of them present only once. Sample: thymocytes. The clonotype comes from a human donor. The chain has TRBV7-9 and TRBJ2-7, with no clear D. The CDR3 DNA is TGTGCCAGCAGTTACCCATTAGGGTCTCAAGAGGACGAGCAGTACTTC. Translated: CASSYPLGSQEDEQYF.